This T cell receptor beta chain was obtained from a study of shared clonotypes between healthy human individuals. The assay was immunoSEQ multiplex PCR, and TCRdb's table has in-frame clones only and misses some. The data show fewer than 600,000 clones, with 79% seen just once and approximately 12% held by the top ten. Unmatched junction bases numbered 4, after V lost 1 base and J lost 4 bases. The germline CDR1 and CDR2 sequences are MNHNY and SVGAGI (reference sequence). The CDR3 runs to 15 residues. This chain connects TRBV6-6 to TRBJ1-2; 9 positions agree with TRBD1. The sequencing sample was made of PBMCs. The sequence derives from a woman aged 35 to 49 in good health. Some clones in this sample may be carry-over from other donors' samples. The CDR3 DNA sequence: TGTGCCAGCAGTTACTTGGGACAGGGTGGCTATGGCTACACCTTC. This gives the protein CASSYLGQGGYGYTF.